The clone carrying this TCR beta chain was observed a single time. Trimming cost V 5 bases and J 6 bases, with 14 bases left between them. The CDR3 contains 14 residues. The germline V gene has CDR1 SNHLY and CDR2 FYNNEI. The sample comes from a study of blood T cell repertoires in COVID-19. The protocol was immunoSEQ multiplex PCR, while the TCRdb copy is restricted to in-frame clones and leaves out a portion. The table lists hundreds of thousands of clones, around four fifths of them singletons, with about 8.1% in the top ten. The sequencing sample was made of peripheral blood. The J gene is TRBJ2-1, the V gene TRBV2; perhaps TRBD2 as D (6 bases). This sequence was found in a woman aged 45-60 years with acute or convalescent COVID-19. For the CDR3, the DNA is TGTGCCAGCAGTCTGAGAGCGGGTGTCAATGAGCAGTTCTTC. Translated, it gives CASSLRAGVNEQFF.